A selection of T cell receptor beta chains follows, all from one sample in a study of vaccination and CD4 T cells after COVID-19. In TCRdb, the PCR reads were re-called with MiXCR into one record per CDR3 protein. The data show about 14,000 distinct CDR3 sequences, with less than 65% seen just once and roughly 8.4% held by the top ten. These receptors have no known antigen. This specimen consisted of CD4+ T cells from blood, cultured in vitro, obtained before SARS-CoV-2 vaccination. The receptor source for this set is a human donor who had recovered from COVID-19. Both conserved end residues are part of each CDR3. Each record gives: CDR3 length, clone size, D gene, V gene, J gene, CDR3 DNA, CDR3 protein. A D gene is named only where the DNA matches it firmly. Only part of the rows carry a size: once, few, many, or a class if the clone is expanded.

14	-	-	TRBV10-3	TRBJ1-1	TGTGCCATCAGTGAGGGGTCGGGGAACACTGAAGCTTTCTTT	CAISEGSGNTEAFF
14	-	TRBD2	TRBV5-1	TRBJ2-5	TGCGCCAGCAACACGGGGGGTGTGCGGGAGACCCAGTACTTC	CASNTGGVRETQYF
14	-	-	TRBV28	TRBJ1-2	TGTGCCAGCAGTGCACCACAGGGTAACTATGGCTACACCTTC	CASSAPQGNYGYTF
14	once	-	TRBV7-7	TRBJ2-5	TGTGCCAGCAGCTTAGCGCGCAGTTCGGAGACCCAGTACTTC	CASSLARSSETQYF
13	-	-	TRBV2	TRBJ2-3	TGTGCCTCAAGAGACTGGATCACAGATACGCAGTATTTT	CASRDWITDTQYF
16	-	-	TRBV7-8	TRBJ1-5	TGTGCCAGCAGCTTACTTTCCGGGGAGGGCAATCAGCCCCAGCATTTT	CASSLLSGEGNQPQHF
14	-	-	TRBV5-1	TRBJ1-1	TGCGCCAGCAGCTTGGACGTAAGCGGCACTGAAGCTTTCTTT	CASSLDVSGTEAFF
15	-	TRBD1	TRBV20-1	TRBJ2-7	TGCAGTGCTAGACAATCCTTGACAGGGTACGGCGAGCAGTACTTC	CSARQSLTGYGEQYF
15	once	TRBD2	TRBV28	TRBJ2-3	TGTGCCAGCAGTTTTAGTGCGGGAGGCACAGATACGCAGTATTTT	CASSFSAGGTDTQYF
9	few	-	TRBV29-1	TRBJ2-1	TGCAGCGCGTCCAATGAGCAGTTCTTC	CSASNEQFF
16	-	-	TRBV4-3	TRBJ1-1	TGCGCCAGCAGCCAAGTAATGGGCAACTCTAACACTGAAGCTTTCTTT	CASSQVMGNSNTEAFF
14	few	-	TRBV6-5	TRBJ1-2	TGTGCCAGCAGTTACTCGCCGACTCTCCCCGGCTACACCTTC	CASSYSPTLPGYTF
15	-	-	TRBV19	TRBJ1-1	TGTGCCAGTAGTGACCCCGGGACACCGAACACTGAAGCTTTCTTT	CASSDPGTPNTEAFF
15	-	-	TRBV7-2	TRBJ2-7	TGTGCCAGCAGCTCATCCTCGGCCGGGGGGCGCGAGCAGTACTTC	CASSSSSAGGREQYF
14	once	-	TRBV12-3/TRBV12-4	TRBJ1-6	TGTGCCAGCAAGGAAAGGGGGTATAATTCACCCCTCCACTTT	CASKERGYNSPLHF
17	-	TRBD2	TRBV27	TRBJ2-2	TGTGCCAGCAGTTCCTACGGACTAGCGGGAGGGCCGGTGGCGCTGTTTTTT	CASSSYGLAGGPVALFF
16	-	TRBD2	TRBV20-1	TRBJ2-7	TGCAGTGCTAGATCCCTAGAGCGGGGTACCTCCTACGAGCAGTACTTC	CSARSLERGTSYEQYF
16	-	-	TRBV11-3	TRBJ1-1	TGTGCCAGCAGCTCAAAAATCAGGACTGCGAACACTGAAGCTTTCTTT	CASSSKIRTANTEAFF
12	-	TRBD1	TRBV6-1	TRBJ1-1	TGTGCCAGCAGCCAGGGGGCCCCTGAAGCTTTCTTT	CASSQGAPEAFF
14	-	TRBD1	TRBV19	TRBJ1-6	TGTGCCGTTCAGGGGGCCGGCTATAATTCACCCCTCCACTTT	CAVQGAGYNSPLHF
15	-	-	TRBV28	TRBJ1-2	TGTGCCAGCAGCGCAACTGGACAGCGAGGCTATGGCTACACCTTC	CASSATGQRGYGYTF
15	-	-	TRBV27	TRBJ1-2	TGTGCCAGCGCGAGGGGGTGGACAGCTAACTATGGCTACACCTTC	CASARGWTANYGYTF
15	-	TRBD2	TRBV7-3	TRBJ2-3	TGTGCCAGCAGCCTCACGGGGGGTACCACAGATACGCAGTATTTT	CASSLTGGTTDTQYF
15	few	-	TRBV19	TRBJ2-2	TGTGCCAGTAGTATTTCCGGGGGGCGTACCGGGGAGCTGTTTTTT	CASSISGGRTGELFF
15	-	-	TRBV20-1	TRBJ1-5	TGCAGTGCTAGCCGCGCAGGGTCGTGGGATCAGCCCCAGCATTTT	CSASRAGSWDQPQHF
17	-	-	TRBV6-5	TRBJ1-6	TGTGCCAGCAGTTCCGCTCCAGTGAGACTATCGAATTCACCCCTCCACTTT	CASSSAPVRLSNSPLHF
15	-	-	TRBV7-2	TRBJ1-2	TGTGCCAGCAGCTTAGAACAGGGCGATAGCTATGGCTACACCTTC	CASSLEQGDSYGYTF
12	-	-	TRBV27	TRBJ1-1	TGTGCCAGCAGTTCTCCCCCTCAGGGGCCCTTCTTT	CASSSPPQGPFF
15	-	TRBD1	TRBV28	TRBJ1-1	TGTGCCAGCAGTTTTGACAGGGCGAGGATCGCTGAAGCTTTCTTT	CASSFDRARIAEAFF
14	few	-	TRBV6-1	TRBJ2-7	TGTGCCAGCAGTCCATGGGACAATTCCTACGAGCAGTACTTC	CASSPWDNSYEQYF
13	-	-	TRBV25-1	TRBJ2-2	TGTGCCAGCAGTGAATCAGGGCCCGGGGAGCTGTTTTTT	CASSESGPGELFF
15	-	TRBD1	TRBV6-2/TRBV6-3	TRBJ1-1	TGTGCCAGCAGTAATAGGGGGCAGACGAACACTGAAGCTTTCTTT	CASSNRGQTNTEAFF
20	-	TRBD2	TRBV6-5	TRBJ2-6	TGTGCCAGCAGCTACACTGCGGGACTAGCGTTCGGCTCTGGGGCCAACGTCCTGACTTTC	CASSYTAGLAFGSGANVLTF
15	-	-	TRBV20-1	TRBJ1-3	TGCAGTGCTCTCCCCGTAACAGGGTACGGAAACACCATATATTTT	CSALPVTGYGNTIYF
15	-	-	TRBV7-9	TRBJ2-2	TGTGCCAGCAGCCCAACCCAAGGGGGGACCGGGGAGCTGTTTTTT	CASSPTQGGTGELFF
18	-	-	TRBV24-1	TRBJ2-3	TGTGCCACCAGTGATCCCTCCCCGGGCGTGGACCACACAGATACGCAGTATTTT	CATSDPSPGVDHTDTQYF
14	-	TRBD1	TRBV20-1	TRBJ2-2	TGCAGTGCCAACGACAGGGCGAACACCGGGGAGCTGTTTTTT	CSANDRANTGELFF
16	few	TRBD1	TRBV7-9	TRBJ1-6	TGTGCCAGCAGCGGGAACGGGACAGCTTATAATTCACCCCTCCACTTT	CASSGNGTAYNSPLHF
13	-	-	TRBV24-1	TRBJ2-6	TGTGCCACCATGGGATCTGGGGCCAACGTCCTGACTTTC	CATMGSGANVLTF
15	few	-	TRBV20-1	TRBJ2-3	TGCAGTGCTAGAGGCGCGAGGACCATCACAGATACGCAGTATTTT	CSARGARTITDTQYF
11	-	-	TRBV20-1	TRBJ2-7	TGCAGTGCTAGGGCCAGGAACGAGCAGTACTTC	CSARARNEQYF
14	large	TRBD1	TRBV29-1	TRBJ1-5	TGCAGCGCAACGTCAGACAGGGAACTGGGGTCCCAGCATTTT	CSATSDRELGSQHF
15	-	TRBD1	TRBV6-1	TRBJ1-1	TGTGCCAGCAGTGAGAAGACAGGGGCTGGCACTGAAGCTTTCTTT	CASSEKTGAGTEAFF
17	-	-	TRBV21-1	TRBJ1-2	TGTGCCAGCAGCCAAAACTCGGGAGTAAGGGAATTCGGCGGCTACACCTTC	CASSQNSGVREFGGYTF
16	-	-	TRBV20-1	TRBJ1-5	TGCAGTGCTAGGCGTGGGGGCCTTAATAGCAATCAGCCCCAGCATTTT	CSARRGGLNSNQPQHF
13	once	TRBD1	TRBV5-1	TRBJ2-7	TGCGCCAGCAGCCAGACAGGGTATAACGAGCAGTACTTC	CASSQTGYNEQYF
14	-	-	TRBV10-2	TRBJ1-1	TGCGCCAGCAGTGGACAGGTGGGGAACACTGAAGCTTTCTTT	CASSGQVGNTEAFF